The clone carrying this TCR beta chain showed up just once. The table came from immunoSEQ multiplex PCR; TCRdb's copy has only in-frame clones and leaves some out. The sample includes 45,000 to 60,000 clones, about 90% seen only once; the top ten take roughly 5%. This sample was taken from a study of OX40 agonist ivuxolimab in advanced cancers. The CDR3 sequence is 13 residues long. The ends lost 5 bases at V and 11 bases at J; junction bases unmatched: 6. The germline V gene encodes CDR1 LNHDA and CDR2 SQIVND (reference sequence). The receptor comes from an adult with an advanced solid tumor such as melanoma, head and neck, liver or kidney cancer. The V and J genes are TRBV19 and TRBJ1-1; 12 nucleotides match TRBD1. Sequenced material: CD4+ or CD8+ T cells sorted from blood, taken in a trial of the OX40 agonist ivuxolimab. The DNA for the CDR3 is TGTGCCAGTAGTGACCGGGACAGGGGGCCTGCTTTCTTT. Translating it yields CASSDRDRGPAFF.